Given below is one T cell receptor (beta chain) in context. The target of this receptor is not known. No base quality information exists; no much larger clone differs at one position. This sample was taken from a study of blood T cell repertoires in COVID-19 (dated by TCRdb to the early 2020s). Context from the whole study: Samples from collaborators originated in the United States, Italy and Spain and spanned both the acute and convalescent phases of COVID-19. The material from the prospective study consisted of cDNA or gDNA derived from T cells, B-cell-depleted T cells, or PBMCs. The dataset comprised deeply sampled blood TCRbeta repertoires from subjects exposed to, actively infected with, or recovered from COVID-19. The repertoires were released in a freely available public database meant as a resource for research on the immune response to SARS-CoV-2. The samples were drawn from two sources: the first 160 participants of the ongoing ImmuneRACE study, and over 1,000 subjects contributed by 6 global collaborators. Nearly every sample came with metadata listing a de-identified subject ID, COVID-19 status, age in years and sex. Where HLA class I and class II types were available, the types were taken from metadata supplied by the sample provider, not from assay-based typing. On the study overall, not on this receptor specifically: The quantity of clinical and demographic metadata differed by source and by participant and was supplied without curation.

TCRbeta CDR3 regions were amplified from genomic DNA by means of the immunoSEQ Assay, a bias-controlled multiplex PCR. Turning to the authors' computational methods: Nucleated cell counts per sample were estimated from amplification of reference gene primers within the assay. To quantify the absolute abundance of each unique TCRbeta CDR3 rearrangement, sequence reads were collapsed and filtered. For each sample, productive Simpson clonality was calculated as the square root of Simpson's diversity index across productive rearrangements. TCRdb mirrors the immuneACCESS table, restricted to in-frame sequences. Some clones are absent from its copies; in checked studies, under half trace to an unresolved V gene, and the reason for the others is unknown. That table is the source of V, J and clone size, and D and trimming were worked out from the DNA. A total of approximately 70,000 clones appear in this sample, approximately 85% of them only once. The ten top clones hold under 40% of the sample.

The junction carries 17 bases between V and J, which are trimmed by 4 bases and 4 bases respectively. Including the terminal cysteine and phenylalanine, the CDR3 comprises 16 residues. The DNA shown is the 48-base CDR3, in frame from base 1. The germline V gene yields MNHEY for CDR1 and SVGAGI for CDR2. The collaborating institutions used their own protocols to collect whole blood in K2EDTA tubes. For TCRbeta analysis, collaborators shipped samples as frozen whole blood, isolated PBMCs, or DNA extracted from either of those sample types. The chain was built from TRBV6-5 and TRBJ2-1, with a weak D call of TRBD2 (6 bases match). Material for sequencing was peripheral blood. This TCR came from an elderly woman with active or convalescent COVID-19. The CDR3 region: CASSLYPGERYNEQFF. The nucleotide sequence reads TGTGCCAGCAGTTTGTATCCGGGAGAGCGTTACAATGAGCAGTTCTTC.